This paragraph covers one TCR beta chain sequence. The record originates from a study of OX40 agonist ivuxolimab in advanced cancers. Turning to the study itself: While on treatment, patients had intravenous ivuxolimab at 0.01 to 10 mg/kg every 2 weeks. From roughly 20 to 85 years was the age range, with a mean of around 56 years, and about 83% were male.

The repertoire was sequenced with immunoSEQ multiplex PCR; TCRdb's copy has only in-frame clones and lacks some. Of approximately 50,000 clones in the sample, approximately 83% were seen once. CDR1 is SGHTA, CDR2 FQGTGA, per germline. The junction had 11 bases not matched to a gene; V was cut back by 6 bases and J by 9 bases. This CDR3 has 14 residues. The source is an adult with an advanced solid tumor such as melanoma, head and neck, liver or kidney cancer. The gene calls are TRBV7-3 and TRBJ1-2; TRBD1 matches at 9 bases. The specimen was CD4+ or CD8+ T cells sorted from blood, collected in a trial of the OX40 agonist ivuxolimab. The CDR3 reads CASRTGGTGISYTF. CDR3 sequence (DNA): TGTGCCAGCAGAACGGGCGGGACAGGGATAAGCTACACCTTC.